Below, 22 T cell receptor beta chains from the same sample are listed, as sequenced in a study of blood T cell repertoires in COVID-19. Profiling relied on immunoSEQ multiplex PCR, and the TCRdb table lists in-frame clones only, not all of them. The sample includes around 140,000 clones, 80% to 90% seen only once; the top ten take about 10%. The material sequenced was peripheral blood. The receptor source for this set is a man between 60 and 70 years old with active or convalescent COVID-19.

This chain uses TRBV12-3 or TRBV12-4 with TRBJ2-5; a possible D gene is TRBD2 (6 bases). The CDR3 totals 13 residues. V was shortened by 7 bases and J by 5 bases, with 14 bases between the two germline ends. The CDR3 nucleotides are TGTGCCAGCACCTACGGGAGTTGGGAGACCCAGTACTTC. Its translation: CASTYGSWETQYF.

V and J are TRBV6-1 and TRBJ2-7, with 7 bases that match TRBD1. J was trimmed by 4 bases and V by 4 bases; bases with no gene match: 13. Germline CDR1 MNHNS, CDR2 SASEGT. This CDR3 has 16 residues. In DNA form, the CDR3 reads TGTGCCAGCAGTGGCCGAGGGACAGCCGTCATTTACGAGCAGTACTTC. This codes for CASSGRGTAVIYEQYF.

V usage is TRBV5-1 and J usage is TRBJ2-2; D gene uncertain. Looked up from germline, CDR1 is SGHRS and CDR2 is YFSETQ. The CDR3 covers 14 residues. V lost 2 bases to trimming and J lost 0 bases, with 5 bases between them. The CDR3 sequence is CASSFNPNTGELFF. In nucleotides, the CDR3 is TGCGCCAGCAGCTTTAATCCGAACACCGGGGAGCTGTTTTTT.

This clone has only one observation. The genes are TRBV9 and TRBJ2-3; TRBD2 matches at 13 bases. This CDR3 spans 16 amino acids. CDR1 is SGDLS, CDR2 YYNGEE, per germline. Trimming at V came to 1 base and at J to 4 bases, leaving 3 bases not matched to a gene. CDR3 coding DNA: TGTGCCAGCAGCGTAACGGGACTAGCGGGATCAGATACGCAGTATTTT. The encoded protein is CASSVTGLAGSDTQYF.

This clone was observed a single time. One end of the junction varies from germline; a read error may be responsible. V and J are TRBV7-7 and TRBJ2-7; TRBD1 might be the D (6 bases). Germline V gene lookup returns CDR1 SSHAT and CDR2 FNYEAQ (reference sequence). The CDR3 length is 15 residues. Here the CDR3 reads CASSLGIRDNYEQYF. The CDR3 DNA reads as TGTGCTAGCAGCTTAGGGATCCGGGACAATTACGAGCAGTACTTC.

This clone came up once. This rearrangement joins TRBV9 to TRBJ2-2, with D possibly matching TRBD2 (6 bases). This CDR3 region has 15 residues. V lost 0 bases to trimming and J lost 8 bases, with 14 bases between them. CDR1 and CDR2 from the germline V gene are SGDLS and YYNGEE. This CDR3 reads CASSVEGGASGELFF. For the CDR3, the DNA is TGTGCCAGCAGCGTAGAAGGAGGGGCGTCGGGGGAGCTGTTTTTT.

The chain couples TRBV4-1 to TRBJ1-1, with a tentative D call TRBD1 (6 bases). Trimming shortened V by 1 base and J by 5 bases, and 14 bases separated the two germline ends. The germline V gene has CDR1 MGHRA and CDR2 YSYEKL. This CDR3 has 15 amino acids. The CDR3 nucleotides read TGCGCCAGCAGCCAAGCCTTAGGGGGACGTACTGAAGCTTTCTTT. Translation: CASSQALGGRTEAFF.

The V and J genes are TRBV5-1 and TRBJ2-2; 10 bases map to TRBD2. Germline assignment: CDR1 SGHRS and CDR2 YFSETQ. V shed 2 bases and J 4 bases; nucleotides not matched to a gene: 11. The CDR3 runs to 18 residues. Here the CDR3 reads CASSFRAGGVWGTGELFF. The CDR3, as DNA: TGCGCCAGCAGCTTCCGAGCGGGAGGGGTCTGGGGCACCGGGGAGCTGTTTTTT.

The rearrangement links TRBV27 to TRBJ2-1; 13 bases align to TRBD2. The CDR3 runs 15 residues. Trimming took 6 bases from V and 9 from J; bases not matched to a gene: 8. Germline V CDR1 and CDR2: MNHEY, SMNVEV (reference sequence). CDR3 residues: CASSLLAGGPSEQFF. The CDR3 coding sequence is TGTGCCAGCAGCTTACTAGCGGGAGGGCCTAGTGAGCAGTTCTTC.

The chain joins TRBV15 to TRBJ2-3; TRBD1 agrees at 8 bases. Germline V CDR1 and CDR2: LNHNV, YYDKDF (reference sequence). V gave up 1 base and J gave up 8 bases; unmatched junction bases: 5. This CDR3 comprises 14 residues. In DNA, the CDR3 is TGTGCCACCAGCAGAGGCGGGACAGGCGGTACGCAGTATTTT. This gives the protein CATSRGGTGGTQYF.

This clone has more than one count but fewer than ten. CDR3 amino acids: CASSLITGEQYF. The DNA for the CDR3 is TGTGCCAGCAGTTTGATCACGGGGGAGCAGTACTTC. The V and J genes are TRBV28 and TRBJ2-7, with D possibly being TRBD2 (5 bases). Per the germline V gene, CDR1 is MDHEN and CDR2 is SYDVKM. The CDR3 is made up of 12 amino acids. Trimming left V 3 bases short and J 7 bases short, with 10 bases between.

In this sample, this clone turned up once. The rearrangement joins TRBV5-1 to TRBJ1-1; D is ambiguous. The CDR3 contains 14 residues. Looked up from germline, CDR1 is SGHRS and CDR2 is YFSETQ. The V and J ends lost 0 bases and 2 bases respectively, with 8 bases between them. DNA of the CDR3: TGCGCCAGCAGCTTGGCAGCGGTCAACACTGAAGCTTTCTTT. Residues: CASSLAAVNTEAFF.

This chain links TRBV5-1 with TRBJ2-5, with 11 bases that match TRBD2. Germline lookup yields CDR1 SGHRS and CDR2 YFSETQ. The CDR3 length is 16 residues. With 4 bases clipped from V and 5 bases from J, the junction kept 10 bases outside the gene matches. In nucleotides, the CDR3 is TGCGCCAGCAGCCTCCTAGCGGGAGGCTGGCGGGAGACCCAGTACTTC. Translated: CASSLLAGGWRETQYF.

The chain is built from TRBV9 and TRBJ2-6; D uncertain. CDR3 length equals 17 residues. Trimming took 0 bases from V and 2 from J, leaving 12 bases between them. Per germline, CDR1 SGDLS and CDR2 YYNGEE. CDR3 sequence (DNA): TGTGCCAGCAGCGTAGGGCTCCAGGTGGCTGGGGCCAACGTCCTGACTTTC. It encodes CASSVGLQVAGANVLTF.

The chain links TRBV5-4 to TRBJ1-1, with a possible D match to TRBD1 (5 bases). The CDR3 is 15 residues long. Trimming took 0 bases from V and 5 from J, leaving 14 bases between them. Germline V lookup: CDR1 SGHNT, CDR2 YYREEE (reference sequence). CDR3 sequence: CASSLAGVPGTEAFF. CDR3 DNA sequence: TGTGCCAGCAGCTTGGCGGGGGTGCCAGGGACTGAAGCTTTCTTT. Full variable domain (outside the CDR3, taken from reference TRBV5-4 and TRBJ1-1): ETGVTQSPTHLIKTRGQQVTLRCSSQSGHNTVSWYQQALGQGPQFIFQYYREEENGRGNFPPRFSGLQFPNYSSELNVNALELDDSALYLCASSLAGVPGTEAFFGQGTRLTVV.

The V gene is TRBV19, the J gene TRBJ2-3; tentatively, D is TRBD1 (5 bases). The ends were cut back, 1 base at V and 4 bases at J, with 15 bases in the middle. CDR3 size: 16 residues. Germline V gene sequence: CDR1 LNHDA, CDR2 SQIVND (reference sequence). The DNA of the CDR3 is TGTGCCAGTAGTATAGGGGAAGGCAGGGAAGCAGATACGCAGTATTTT. Its translation is CASSIGEGREADTQYF.

The chain employs TRBV2 and TRBJ2-3; 12 positions match TRBD2. Germline CDR1 reads SNHLY; CDR2 reads FYNNEI. This CDR3 has 16 residues. With 2 bases clipped from V and 5 bases from J, the junction kept 5 bases outside the gene matches. The CDR3 bases are TGTGCCAGCAGTGAACTAGCGGGAGGGGGTGTAGATACGCAGTATTTT. Its protein is CASSELAGGGVDTQYF. The full variable domain, rest sourced from reference TRBV2 and TRBJ2-3, is EPEVTQTPSHQVTQMGQEVILRCVPISNHLYFYWYRQILGQKVEFLVSFYNNEISEKSEIFDDQFSVERPDGSNFTLKIRSTKLEDSAMYFCASSELAGGGVDTQYFGPGTRLTVL.

CDR3 coding DNA: TGTGCCAGCAGCTTAGCGACAACTAGAGGAAACACCATATATTTT. It encodes CASSLATTRGNTIYF. This chain uses TRBV7-8 with TRBJ1-3; D is uncertain. This CDR3 spans 15 amino acids. The V gene's germline CDR1 is SGHVS and CDR2 FQNEAQ. Trimming took off 0 bases at V and 4 bases at J, with 10 bases between the two ends.

This clone was seen just once. The rearrangement uses TRBV2 and TRBJ2-5, with D hard to call. The CDR3 loop spans 13 amino acids. CDR1 and CDR2 (germline): SNHLY, FYNNEI. The V gene lost 8 bases and the J gene lost 2 bases, with 12 bases spanning the gap. CDR3 DNA sequence: TGTGCCAGCGGGCGTCCCACTCAAGAGACCCAGTACTTC. Amino acid sequence: CASGRPTQETQYF.

This chain links TRBV2 with TRBJ2-5, with D unresolved. Germline V gives CDR1 SNHLY, CDR2 FYNNEI. The CDR3 sequence is 13 residues long. Trimming shortened V by 1 base and J by 2 bases, and 5 bases separated the two germline ends. The CDR3 DNA follows: TGTGCCAGCAGTGAAGTTATACAAGAGACCCAGTACTTC. Residues: CASSEVIQETQYF.

The chain links TRBV28 to TRBJ2-4; 8 bases are a match to TRBD2. CDR1 MDHEN and CDR2 SYDVKM come from the germline V gene. J lost 6 bases, V lost 4 bases, and 17 bases had no gene match. The CDR3 loop spans 18 amino acids. CDR3 sequence reads: CASSSATLTAGEVNIQYF. The CDR3, as DNA: TGTGCCAGCAGTTCCGCAACTTTGACAGCGGGGGAAGTAAACATTCAGTACTTC.

The gene calls are TRBV15 and TRBJ2-7, with D perhaps matching TRBD1 (6 bases). The CDR3 spans 15 residues. The germline V gene encodes CDR1 LNHNV and CDR2 YYDKDF (reference sequence). Trimming pared 3 bases from V and 3 bases from J, leaving 15 bases between. The CDR3 spells CATSRQQGGLYEQYF. CDR3 sequence (DNA): TGTGCCACCAGCAGGCAACAGGGTGGTCTCTACGAGCAGTACTTC. Using reference TRBV15 and TRBJ2-7 for the parts outside the CDR3, the full variable domain is DAMVIQNPRYQVTQFGKPVTLSCSQTLNHNVMYWYQQKSSQAPKLLFHYYDKDFNNEADTPDNFQSRRPNTSFCFLDIRSPGLGDTAMYLCATSRQQGGLYEQYFGPGTRLTVT.